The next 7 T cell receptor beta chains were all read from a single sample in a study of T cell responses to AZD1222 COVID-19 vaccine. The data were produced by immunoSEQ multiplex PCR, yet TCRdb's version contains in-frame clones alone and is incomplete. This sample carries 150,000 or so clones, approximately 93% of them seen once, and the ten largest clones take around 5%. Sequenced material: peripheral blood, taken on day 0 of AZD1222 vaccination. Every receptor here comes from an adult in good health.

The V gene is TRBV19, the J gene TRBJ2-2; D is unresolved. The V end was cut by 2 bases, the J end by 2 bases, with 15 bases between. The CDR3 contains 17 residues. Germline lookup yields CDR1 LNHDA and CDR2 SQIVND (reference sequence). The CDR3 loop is CASSISAWAGNTGELFF. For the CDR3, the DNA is TGTGCCAGTAGTATAAGTGCTTGGGCAGGTAACACCGGGGAGCTGTTTTTT.

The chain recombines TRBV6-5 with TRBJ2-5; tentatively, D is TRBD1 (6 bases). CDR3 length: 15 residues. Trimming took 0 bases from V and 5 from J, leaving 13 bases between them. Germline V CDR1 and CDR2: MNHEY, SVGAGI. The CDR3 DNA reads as TGTGCCAGCAGTTACTCGGCAGGGGATGGGGAGACCCAGTACTTC. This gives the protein CASSYSAGDGETQYF.

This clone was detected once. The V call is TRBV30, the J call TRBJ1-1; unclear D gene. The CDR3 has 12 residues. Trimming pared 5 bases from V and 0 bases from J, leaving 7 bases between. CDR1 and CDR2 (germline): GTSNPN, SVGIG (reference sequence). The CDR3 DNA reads TGTGCCTGGCTTCAGGTGAACACTGAAGCTTTCTTT. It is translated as CAWLQVNTEAFF.

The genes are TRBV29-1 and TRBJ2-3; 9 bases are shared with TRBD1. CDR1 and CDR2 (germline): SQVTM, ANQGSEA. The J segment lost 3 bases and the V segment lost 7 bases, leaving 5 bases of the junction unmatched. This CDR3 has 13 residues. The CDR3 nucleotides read TGCAGCGGAAGGGACAGGGATACAGATACGCAGTATTTT. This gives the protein CSGRDRDTDTQYF.

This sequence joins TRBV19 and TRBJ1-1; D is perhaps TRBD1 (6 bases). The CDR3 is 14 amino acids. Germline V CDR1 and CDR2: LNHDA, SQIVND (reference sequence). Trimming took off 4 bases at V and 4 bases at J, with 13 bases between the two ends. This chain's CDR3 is CASSRGGASTEAFF. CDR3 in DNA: TGTGCCAGTAGTAGGGGGGGCGCGTCCACTGAAGCTTTCTTT. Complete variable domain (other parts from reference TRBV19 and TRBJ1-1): DGGITQSPKYLFRKEGQNVTLSCEQNLNHDAMYWYRQDPGQGLRLIYYSQIVNDFQKGDIAEGYSVSREKKESFPLTVTSAQKNPTAFYLCASSRGGASTEAFFGQGTRLTVV.

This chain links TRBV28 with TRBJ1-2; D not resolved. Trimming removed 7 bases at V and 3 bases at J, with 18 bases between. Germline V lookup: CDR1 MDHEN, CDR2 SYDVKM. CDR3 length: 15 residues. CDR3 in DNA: TGTGCCAGCACACGGACGGCGACCAACGACTATGGCTACACCTTC. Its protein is CASTRTATNDYGYTF.

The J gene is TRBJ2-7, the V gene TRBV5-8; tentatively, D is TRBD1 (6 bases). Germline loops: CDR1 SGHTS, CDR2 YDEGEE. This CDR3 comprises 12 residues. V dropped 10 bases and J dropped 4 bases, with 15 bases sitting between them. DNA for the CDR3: TGTGCCGGGGGCGAGGGGTTTTACGAGCAGTACTTC. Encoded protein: CAGGEGFYEQYF.